A single sample is the source of the 21 T cell receptor beta chains below, sequenced in a study of T cell responses to AZD1222 COVID-19 vaccine. Sequencing used immunoSEQ multiplex PCR; TCRdb keeps in-frame clones, though not all of them. The sample lists about 87,000 clones; over 75% were seen once. The source material was peripheral blood, sampled on day 0 of AZD1222 vaccination. These receptors originate from an adult in good health.

The rearrangement joins TRBV28 to TRBJ2-7; no reliable D call. Germline CDR1 MDHEN, CDR2 SYDVKM. The CDR3 has 16 amino acids. V lost 4 bases, J lost 2 bases, and 18 bases lay in between. This CDR3 is CASSSANRDLPYEQYF. DNA for the CDR3: TGTGCCAGCAGTTCCGCTAACAGAGATCTCCCCTACGAGCAGTACTTC.

J is TRBJ1-1 and V is TRBV10-1; possible D gene TRBD1, 5 bases. V was clipped by 7 bases and J by 4 bases, with 16 bases between them. CDR3 length: 14 residues. Per germline, CDR1 WNHNN and CDR2 SYGVQD (reference sequence). As DNA, the CDR3 is TGCGCCAGCAATGACAGTCGGAGGTGCACTGAAGCTTTCTTT. It translates to CASNDSRRCTEAFF.

The genes are TRBV3-1 (or the pseudogene TRBV3-2) and TRBJ1-1, with no clear D. Germline assignment: CDR1 LGHDT and CDR2 YNNKEL (reference sequence). V was cut by 1 base and J by 8 bases, with 14 bases left in between. The CDR3 spans 14 residues. As DNA, the CDR3 is TGTGCCAGCAGCCAAGTGGTGAGGGCTCCAGAAGCTTTCTTT. It specifies CASSQVVRAPEAFF.

The rearrangement joins TRBV28 to TRBJ2-7, with D perhaps assigned TRBD1 or TRBD2 (7 bases each). V dropped 8 bases and J dropped 1 base, with 18 bases sitting between them. CDR3 length: 15 residues. CDR1 and CDR2 (germline): MDHEN, SYDVKM. CDR3 DNA: TGTGCCAGCGACCAGGGGGGGGGCAATTCCTACGAGCAGTACTTC. This sequence encodes CASDQGGGNSYEQYF.

The chain links TRBV14 to TRBJ1-1; D is undetermined. V was shortened by 1 base and J by 6 bases, with 18 bases between the two germline ends. CDR1 and CDR2 from the germline V gene are SGHDN and FVKESK. The CDR3 totals 16 residues. This chain's CDR3 is CASSQVRSVRYAEAFF. DNA of the CDR3: TGTGCCAGCAGCCAAGTGCGGTCCGTCCGTTACGCTGAAGCTTTCTTT.

To note about this clone: The sample contains more than one DNA sequence encoding this CDR3. The rearrangement joins TRBV19 to TRBJ1-2; D not certain. The CDR3 totals 14 residues. Germline V gene lookup returns CDR1 LNHDA and CDR2 SQIVND (reference sequence). Trimming took 2 bases from V and 2 from J, leaving 9 bases between them. CDR3 protein: CASSITGGNYGYTF. The DNA for the CDR3 is TGTGCCAGTAGTATAACTGGAGGGAACTATGGCTACACCTTC.

J is TRBJ1-2 and V is TRBV27; D gene unclear. CDR1 and CDR2 from the germline V gene are MNHEY and SMNVEV (reference sequence). This CDR3 has 16 amino acids. The V and J ends lost 8 bases and 4 bases respectively, with 23 bases between them. CDR3 sequence (DNA): TGTGCCAGCGGCTCCCGGAGTTCGGGAACGGGCTATGGCTACACCTTC. Translated: CASGSRSSGTGYGYTF.

V usage is TRBV27 and J usage is TRBJ1-2; D ambiguous. Germline loops: CDR1 MNHEY, CDR2 SMNVEV (reference sequence). The ends were cut back, 3 bases at V and 2 bases at J, with 7 bases in the middle. The CDR3 extends over 13 amino acids. CDR3 DNA sequence: TGTGCCAGCAGTTTCGGCGGCAACTATGGCTACACCTTC. This translates into CASSFGGNYGYTF.

This clone has a single count. The chain combines TRBV3-1 (or the pseudogene TRBV3-2) with TRBJ1-3; 9 bases match TRBD1. The CDR3 contains 15 residues. Germline V CDR1 and CDR2: LGHDT, YNNKEL (reference sequence). The junction had 6 bases not matched to a gene; V was cut back by 5 bases and J by 4 bases. The CDR3 DNA is TGTGCCAGCAGCGGTATCGACAGGGGGGGAAACACCATATATTTT. Amino acid sequence: CASSGIDRGGNTIYF.

The chain links TRBV4-3 to TRBJ1-2; D gene uncertain. Trimming left V 0 bases short and J 5 bases short, with 13 bases between. This CDR3 contains 15 residues. Germline CDR1 reads LGHNA; CDR2 reads YSLEER. This chain's CDR3 is CASSQDRAGSYGYTF. The CDR3 region has the DNA TGCGCCAGCAGCCAAGATCGGGCAGGTTCTTATGGCTACACCTTC.

V usage is TRBV29-1 and J usage is TRBJ2-1; 8 bases line up with TRBD2. Germline CDR1 is SQVTM and CDR2 is ANQGSEA. With V trimmed by 5 bases and J by 4 bases, 7 bases remained unmatched. This CDR3 is built from 14 residues. The CDR3 protein is CSVSLAGGYNEQFF. The CDR3 DNA is TGCAGCGTTTCTCTAGCGGGTGGATACAATGAGCAGTTCTTC.

Only one count was recorded for this clone. This chain uses TRBV28 with TRBJ2-5; D is unclear. From germline, CDR1 is MDHEN and CDR2 SYDVKM. Between the trimmed V and J ends, which lost 6 bases and 1 base, there was a span of 12 bases. The CDR3 spans 14 residues. CDR3 sequence (DNA): TGTGCCAGCAGCCGAAGGGCCCCCCAAGAGACCCAGTACTTC. Encoded protein: CASSRRAPQETQYF. Supplemented by reference TRBV28 and TRBJ2-5, the full variable domain reads DVKVTQSSRYLVKRTGEKVFLECVQDMDHENMFWYRQDPGLGLRLIYFSYDVKMKEKGDIPEGYSVSREKKERFSLILESASTNQTSMYLCASSRRAPQETQYFGPGTRLLVL.

The chain uses TRBV19 and TRBJ2-4, with TRBD2 identical over 8 bases. This CDR3 is built from 15 residues. Losses at the gene ends were 3 bases for V and 3 bases for J; bases not matched to a gene: 4. Looked up from germline, CDR1 is LNHDA and CDR2 is SQIVND (reference sequence). CDR3 loop: CASSIGGLVKNIQYF. In DNA form, the CDR3 reads TGTGCCAGTAGTATCGGGGGACTAGTCAAAAACATTCAGTACTTC.

Only a few counts were recorded for this clone. The rearrangement links TRBV11-3 to TRBJ2-5; possibly TRBD2 for D (6 bases). Trimming shortened V by 5 bases and J by 5 bases, and 18 bases separated the two germline ends. In germline, CDR1 is SGHNT, CDR2 YENEEA. This CDR3 region has 15 residues. As DNA, the CDR3 is TGTGCCAGCAGCCCCCCGGGTCGGGGGATGGAGACCCAGTACTTC. This codes for CASSPPGRGMETQYF.

The V gene is TRBV6-5, the J gene TRBJ1-4; maybe TRBD1 (5 bases). The ends were cut back, 0 bases at V and 3 bases at J, with 8 bases in the middle. There are 15 residues in the CDR3. Looked up from germline, CDR1 is MNHEY and CDR2 is SVGAGI. The CDR3, as DNA: TGTGCCAGCAGTTACTCGGGGGTCCCTAATGAAAAACTGTTTTTT. This sequence encodes CASSYSGVPNEKLFF.

The rearrangement links TRBV4-1 to TRBJ1-2, with TRBD1 matching 7 bases. With 1 base clipped from V and 1 base from J, the junction kept 21 bases outside the gene matches. The CDR3 sequence is 21 residues long. Per germline, CDR1 MGHRA and CDR2 YSYEKL. The CDR3 loop reads CASSQVRVPGQPMRINYGYTF. The CDR3 nucleotides are TGCGCCAGCAGCCAAGTCCGCGTACCGGGACAGCCAATGAGAATTAACTATGGCTACACCTTC.

This clone was recorded a few times. The chain recombines TRBV5-4 with TRBJ2-7, with D perhaps TRBD2 (5 bases). V shed 4 bases and J shed 3 bases, with 20 bases lying between them. There are 16 residues in the CDR3. Germline assignment: CDR1 SGHNT and CDR2 YYREEE (reference sequence). Here the CDR3 DNA reads TGTGCCAGCAGCCCTCCGGGAATAGTAACAAGCTACGAGCAGTACTTC. As protein: CASSPPGIVTSYEQYF.

This chain connects TRBV28 to TRBJ1-2; D is possibly TRBD1 (6 bases). CDR3 size: 14 residues. The V gene's germline CDR1 is MDHEN and CDR2 SYDVKM. The V gene lost 7 bases and the J gene lost 4 bases, with 16 bases spanning the gap. As DNA, the CDR3 is TGTGCCAGCACCTCCGTAGGGGGGTCCTATGGCTACACCTTC. As protein: CASTSVGGSYGYTF.

The J gene is TRBJ1-1, the V gene TRBV7-2; maybe TRBD1 (5 bases). There are 15 residues in the CDR3. CDR1 and CDR2 (germline): SGHTA, FQGNSA. Trimming took off 5 bases at V and 3 bases at J, with 16 bases between the two ends. This chain's CDR3 is CASSRGGVMYTEAFF. In DNA form, the CDR3 reads TGTGCCAGCAGCCGGGGGGGGGTTATGTACACTGAAGCTTTCTTT.

The gene calls are TRBV7-8 and TRBJ2-7; D is unresolved. Between the trimmed V and J ends, which lost 2 bases and 2 bases, there was a span of 10 bases. CDR3 length: 14 amino acids. Per germline, CDR1 SGHVS and CDR2 FQNEAQ. The CDR3 DNA is TGTGCCAGCAGCTTAAGTTTGGGCACCTACGAGCAGTACTTC. Its protein is CASSLSLGTYEQYF.

The V gene is TRBV4-3, the J gene TRBJ2-2; D uncertain. V lost 8 bases and J 5 bases, leaving 12 bases between the germline ends. The V gene's germline CDR1 is LGHNA and CDR2 YSLEER. This CDR3 region has 13 residues. This CDR3 is CASSRVLTGELFF. The CDR3 DNA sequence: TGCGCCAGCTCTCGGGTACTGACCGGGGAGCTGTTTTTT.